The rows below give T cell receptor beta chains drawn from one sample of a study of CD8 T cells in Susac syndrome. MiXCR, applied by TCRdb to the immunoSEQ multiplex PCR reads, yields one record per CDR3 protein. Seen here are some 150,000 distinct CDR3 sequences, about 94% observed once, and the top ten hold roughly 0.19%. Sequences were obtained from CD8+ T cells from PBMCs. These receptors all stem from a human donor with multiple sclerosis. Each CDR3 is given with its conserved first and last residue. D genes are given only for firm matches. Where a row states a size, it is once, few, many or the class of an expanded clone; other rows omit it.

clone_size: once
cdr3_length: 11
v_call: TRBV11-2
j_call: TRBJ2-3
d_call: .
cdr3_aa: CASLGADTQYF
cdr3_nt: TGTGCCAGCCTGGGGGCCGATACGCAGTATTTT

clone_size: few
cdr3_length: 14
v_call: TRBV7-9
j_call: TRBJ1-2
d_call: .
cdr3_aa: CASSLGRQDYGYTF
cdr3_nt: TGTGCCAGCAGCTTAGGGCGACAGGACTATGGCTACACCTTC

clone_size: .
cdr3_length: 15
v_call: TRBV29-1
j_call: TRBJ2-1
d_call: TRBD2
cdr3_aa: CSVGASGRSYNEQFF
cdr3_nt: TGCAGCGTGGGGGCTAGCGGGAGATCCTACAATGAGCAGTTCTTC

clone_size: .
cdr3_length: 15
v_call: TRBV13
j_call: TRBJ2-3
d_call: .
cdr3_aa: CASESNLILADTQYF
cdr3_nt: TGTGCCAGCGAGTCCAACCTAATCTTAGCAGATACGCAGTATTTT

clone_size: .
cdr3_length: 11
v_call: TRBV7-9
j_call: TRBJ2-5
d_call: .
cdr3_aa: CASSSSWTQYF
cdr3_nt: TGTGCCAGCAGCTCCTCGTGGACCCAGTACTTC

clone_size: .
cdr3_length: 15
v_call: TRBV9
j_call: TRBJ2-3
d_call: .
cdr3_aa: CASSSPGLGTDTQYF
cdr3_nt: TGTGCCAGCAGCTCCCCGGGACTGGGCACAGATACGCAGTATTTT

clone_size: .
cdr3_length: 12
v_call: TRBV6-2/TRBV6-3
j_call: TRBJ2-7
d_call: TRBD2
cdr3_aa: CASTASGREQYF
cdr3_nt: TGTGCCAGCACTGCTAGCGGGCGCGAGCAGTACTTC

clone_size: .
cdr3_length: 16
v_call: TRBV7-9
j_call: TRBJ1-5
d_call: TRBD1
cdr3_aa: CASSFVGQGANQPQHF
cdr3_nt: TGTGCCAGCAGCTTTGTGGGACAGGGGGCGAATCAGCCCCAGCATTTT

clone_size: .
cdr3_length: 14
v_call: TRBV5-4
j_call: TRBJ1-6
d_call: .
cdr3_aa: CASRGEGANSPLHF
cdr3_nt: TGTGCCAGCAGGGGGGAAGGGGCCAATTCACCCCTCCACTTT

clone_size: .
cdr3_length: 15
v_call: TRBV6-4
j_call: TRBJ2-1
d_call: TRBD1
cdr3_aa: CASSDRAGGYYEQFF
cdr3_nt: TGTGCCAGCAGTGACAGGGCAGGGGGTTACTATGAGCAGTTCTTC

clone_size: .
cdr3_length: 15
v_call: TRBV27
j_call: TRBJ2-7
d_call: .
cdr3_aa: CASTFRGGSSYEQYF
cdr3_nt: TGTGCCAGCACGTTCAGGGGGGGGAGCTCCTACGAGCAGTACTTC

clone_size: .
cdr3_length: 15
v_call: TRBV12-3/TRBV12-4
j_call: TRBJ1-2
d_call: TRBD1
cdr3_aa: CASSLLRDRGYGYTF
cdr3_nt: TGTGCCAGCAGTTTGCTCCGGGACAGGGGTTATGGCTACACCTTC

clone_size: .
cdr3_length: 16
v_call: TRBV29-1
j_call: TRBJ2-1
d_call: TRBD2
cdr3_aa: CSVPGLAGSSYNEQFF
cdr3_nt: TGCAGCGTGCCGGGACTAGCGGGAAGCTCCTACAATGAGCAGTTCTTC

clone_size: .
cdr3_length: 17
v_call: TRBV28
j_call: TRBJ1-6
d_call: .
cdr3_aa: CASSFPSVGGYNSPLHF
cdr3_nt: TGTGCCAGCAGTTTTCCATCGGTGGGTGGCTATAATTCACCCCTCCACTTT

clone_size: .
cdr3_length: 17
v_call: TRBV13
j_call: TRBJ2-5
d_call: .
cdr3_aa: CASSLTNWQGGHETQYF
cdr3_nt: TGTGCCAGCAGCCTCACAAATTGGCAGGGAGGCCACGAGACCCAGTACTTC

clone_size: .
cdr3_length: 15
v_call: TRBV30
j_call: TRBJ2-5
d_call: TRBD1
cdr3_aa: CAWSLRQGAEETQYF
cdr3_nt: TGTGCCTGGAGTCTACGACAGGGGGCAGAAGAGACCCAGTACTTC

clone_size: .
cdr3_length: 15
v_call: TRBV18
j_call: TRBJ1-1
d_call: TRBD1
cdr3_aa: CASSPRDRADTEAFF
cdr3_nt: TGTGCCAGCTCACCAAGGGACAGGGCCGACACTGAAGCTTTCTTT

clone_size: .
cdr3_length: 15
v_call: TRBV9
j_call: TRBJ2-7
d_call: .
cdr3_aa: CASSLGTGPGYEQYF
cdr3_nt: TGTGCCAGCAGCTTGGGGACCGGGCCAGGGTACGAGCAGTACTTC

clone_size: .
cdr3_length: 12
v_call: TRBV20-1
j_call: TRBJ1-1
d_call: .
cdr3_aa: CSVTGGNTEAFF
cdr3_nt: TGCAGTGTAACAGGAGGGAACACTGAAGCTTTCTTT

clone_size: .
cdr3_length: 14
v_call: TRBV9
j_call: TRBJ2-7
d_call: .
cdr3_aa: CASSVGGGTYEQYF
cdr3_nt: TGTGCCAGCAGCGTAGGCGGGGGCACCTACGAGCAGTACTTC

clone_size: .
cdr3_length: 14
v_call: TRBV5-6
j_call: TRBJ1-4
d_call: TRBD1
cdr3_aa: CASSSGTGVEKLFF
cdr3_nt: TGTGCCAGCAGCTCCGGGACAGGGGTCGAAAAACTGTTTTTT

clone_size: .
cdr3_length: 17
v_call: TRBV3-1
j_call: TRBJ1-6
d_call: .
cdr3_aa: CASSQVMVSGHNSPLHF
cdr3_nt: TGTGCCAGCAGCCAAGTGATGGTGTCAGGCCATAATTCACCCCTCCACTTT

clone_size: .
cdr3_length: 15
v_call: TRBV6-5
j_call: TRBJ2-5
d_call: .
cdr3_aa: CASSYSSRYQETQYF
cdr3_nt: TGTGCCAGCAGTTACTCGTCCCGGTACCAAGAGACCCAGTACTTC

clone_size: .
cdr3_length: 12
v_call: TRBV9
j_call: TRBJ2-1
d_call: .
cdr3_aa: CASSGQDREQFF
cdr3_nt: TGTGCCAGCAGCGGTCAAGACAGGGAGCAGTTCTTC

clone_size: .
cdr3_length: 13
v_call: TRBV7-9
j_call: TRBJ2-7
d_call: TRBD1
cdr3_aa: CASSGQVSYEQYF
cdr3_nt: TGTGCCAGCAGCGGACAGGTCTCCTACGAGCAGTACTTC

clone_size: .
cdr3_length: 14
v_call: TRBV27
j_call: TRBJ1-5
d_call: .
cdr3_aa: CASSSVGGLQPQHF
cdr3_nt: TGTGCCAGCAGCTCCGTTGGAGGGTTACAGCCCCAGCATTTT

clone_size: .
cdr3_length: 16
v_call: TRBV9
j_call: TRBJ1-4
d_call: TRBD1
cdr3_aa: CASSPTTGKTNEKLFF
cdr3_nt: TGTGCCAGCAGCCCGACGACAGGGAAGACTAATGAAAAACTGTTTTTT

clone_size: .
cdr3_length: 14
v_call: TRBV19
j_call: TRBJ1-4
d_call: .
cdr3_aa: CASSIAATNEKLFF
cdr3_nt: TGTGCCAGTAGTATAGCGGCAACTAATGAAAAACTGTTTTTT

clone_size: .
cdr3_length: 16
v_call: TRBV3-1
j_call: TRBJ1-5
d_call: .
cdr3_aa: CASSSSQGPINQPQHF
cdr3_nt: TGTGCCAGCAGCTCGTCTCAGGGGCCCATCAATCAGCCCCAGCATTTT

clone_size: .
cdr3_length: 13
v_call: TRBV27
j_call: TRBJ2-5
d_call: .
cdr3_aa: CASSFSRLETQYF
cdr3_nt: TGTGCCAGCAGTTTCTCTAGGCTAGAGACCCAGTACTTC

clone_size: once
cdr3_length: 17
v_call: TRBV28
j_call: TRBJ1-5
d_call: .
cdr3_aa: CASSFPPAGAINQPQHF
cdr3_nt: TGTGCCAGCAGTTTCCCTCCCGCAGGAGCTATCAATCAGCCCCAGCATTTT

clone_size: .
cdr3_length: 15
v_call: TRBV7-3
j_call: TRBJ2-5
d_call: .
cdr3_aa: CASSPGAQLGETQYF
cdr3_nt: TGTGCCAGCAGCCCCGGGGCTCAATTGGGAGAGACCCAGTACTTC

clone_size: .
cdr3_length: 18
v_call: TRBV27
j_call: TRBJ2-1
d_call: TRBD2
cdr3_aa: CASSRLGQPGLDHNEQFF
cdr3_nt: TGTGCCAGCAGCCGACTTGGGCAGCCGGGACTAGACCACAATGAGCAGTTCTTC

clone_size: .
cdr3_length: 13
v_call: TRBV7-9
j_call: TRBJ1-2
d_call: TRBD1
cdr3_aa: CASSTRTGGGYTF
cdr3_nt: TGTGCCAGCAGCACGCGGACAGGGGGCGGCTACACCTTC

clone_size: once
cdr3_length: 13
v_call: TRBV30
j_call: TRBJ2-7
d_call: .
cdr3_aa: CAWTLGPTYEQYF
cdr3_nt: TGTGCCTGGACTCTGGGACCGACTTACGAGCAGTACTTC

clone_size: .
cdr3_length: 16
v_call: TRBV20-1
j_call: TRBJ1-2
d_call: TRBD1
cdr3_aa: CSARQQGRTGSYGYTF
cdr3_nt: TGCAGTGCTAGACAGCAAGGAAGGACAGGAAGTTATGGCTACACCTTC